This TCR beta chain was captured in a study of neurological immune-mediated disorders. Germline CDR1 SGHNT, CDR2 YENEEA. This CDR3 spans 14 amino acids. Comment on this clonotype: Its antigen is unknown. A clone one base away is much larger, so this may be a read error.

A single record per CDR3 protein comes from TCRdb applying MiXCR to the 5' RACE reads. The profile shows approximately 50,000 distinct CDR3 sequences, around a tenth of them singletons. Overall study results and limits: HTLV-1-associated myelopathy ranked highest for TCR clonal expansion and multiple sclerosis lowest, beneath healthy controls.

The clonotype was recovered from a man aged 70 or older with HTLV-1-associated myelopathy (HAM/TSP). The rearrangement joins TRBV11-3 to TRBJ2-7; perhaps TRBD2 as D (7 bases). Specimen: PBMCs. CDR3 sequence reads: CASSRRDTGGERYF. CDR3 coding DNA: TGTGCCAGCAGCAGAAGGGACACGGGGGGCGAGCGGTACTTC.